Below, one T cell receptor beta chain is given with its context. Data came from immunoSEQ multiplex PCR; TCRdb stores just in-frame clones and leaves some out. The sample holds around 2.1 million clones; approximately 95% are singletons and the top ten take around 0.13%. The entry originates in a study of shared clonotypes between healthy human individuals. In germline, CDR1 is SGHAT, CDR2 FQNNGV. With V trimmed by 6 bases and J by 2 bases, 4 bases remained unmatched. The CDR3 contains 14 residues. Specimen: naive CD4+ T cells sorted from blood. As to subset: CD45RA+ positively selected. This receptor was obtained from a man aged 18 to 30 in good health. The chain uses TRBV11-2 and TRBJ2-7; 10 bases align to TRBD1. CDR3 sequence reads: CASRMGQGTYEQYF. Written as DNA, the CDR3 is TGTGCCAGCAGAATGGGACAGGGGACCTACGAGCAGTACTTC.